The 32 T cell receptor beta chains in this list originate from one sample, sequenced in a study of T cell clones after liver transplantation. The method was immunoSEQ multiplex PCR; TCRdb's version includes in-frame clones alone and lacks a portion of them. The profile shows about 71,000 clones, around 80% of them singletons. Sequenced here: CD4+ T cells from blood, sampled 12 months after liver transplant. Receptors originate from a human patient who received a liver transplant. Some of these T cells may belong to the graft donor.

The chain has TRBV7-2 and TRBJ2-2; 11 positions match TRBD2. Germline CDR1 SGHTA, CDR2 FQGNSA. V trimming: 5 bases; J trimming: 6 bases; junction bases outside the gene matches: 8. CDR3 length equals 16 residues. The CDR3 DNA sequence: TGTGCCAGCAGCGCCCGACTAGCGGGAAGCGCCGGGGAGCTGTTTTTT. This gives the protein CASSARLAGSAGELFF.

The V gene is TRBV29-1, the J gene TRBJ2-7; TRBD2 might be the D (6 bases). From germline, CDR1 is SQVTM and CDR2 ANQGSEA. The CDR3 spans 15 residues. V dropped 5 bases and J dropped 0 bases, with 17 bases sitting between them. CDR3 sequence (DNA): TGCAGCGTTCTGGGGAGGCTAATTAACTCCTACGAGCAGTACTTC. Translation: CSVLGRLINSYEQYF.

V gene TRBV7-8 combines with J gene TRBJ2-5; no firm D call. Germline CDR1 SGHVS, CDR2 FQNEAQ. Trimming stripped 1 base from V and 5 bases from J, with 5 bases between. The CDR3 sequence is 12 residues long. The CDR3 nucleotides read TGTGCCAGCAGCTTAGGCCCGGAGACCCAGTACTTC. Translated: CASSLGPETQYF.

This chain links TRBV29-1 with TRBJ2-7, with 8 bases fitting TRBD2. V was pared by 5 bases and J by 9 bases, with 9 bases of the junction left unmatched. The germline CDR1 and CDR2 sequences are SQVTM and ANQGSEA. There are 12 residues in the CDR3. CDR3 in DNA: TGCAGCGTTTTGAGCGGGAGATTCGGGCAGTACTTC. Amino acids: CSVLSGRFGQYF.

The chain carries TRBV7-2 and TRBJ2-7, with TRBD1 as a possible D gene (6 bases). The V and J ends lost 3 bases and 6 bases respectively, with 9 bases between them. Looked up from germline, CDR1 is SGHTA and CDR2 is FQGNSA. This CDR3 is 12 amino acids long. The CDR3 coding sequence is TGTGCCAGCAGCTTTCTCAGGGGCGAGCAGTACTTC. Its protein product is CASSFLRGEQYF.

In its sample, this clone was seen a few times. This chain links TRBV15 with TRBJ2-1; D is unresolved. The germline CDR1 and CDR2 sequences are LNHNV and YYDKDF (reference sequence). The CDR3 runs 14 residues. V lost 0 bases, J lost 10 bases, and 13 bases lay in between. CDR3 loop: CATSRDRASREQFF. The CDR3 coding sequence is TGTGCCACCAGCAGAGACAGAGCGAGTCGCGAGCAGTTCTTC. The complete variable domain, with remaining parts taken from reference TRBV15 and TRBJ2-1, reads DAMVIQNPRYQVTQFGKPVTLSCSQTLNHNVMYWYQQKSSQAPKLLFHYYDKDFNNEADTPDNFQSRRPNTSFCFLDIRSPGLGDTAMYLCATSRDRASREQFFGPGTRLTVL.

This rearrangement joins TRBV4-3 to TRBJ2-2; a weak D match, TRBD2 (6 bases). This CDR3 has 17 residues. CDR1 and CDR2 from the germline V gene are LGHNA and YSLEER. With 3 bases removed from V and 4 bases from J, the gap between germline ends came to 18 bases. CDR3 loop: CASSHAYGSSGTGELFF. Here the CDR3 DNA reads TGCGCCAGCAGCCACGCCTACGGGAGCTCGGGCACCGGGGAGCTGTTTTTT.

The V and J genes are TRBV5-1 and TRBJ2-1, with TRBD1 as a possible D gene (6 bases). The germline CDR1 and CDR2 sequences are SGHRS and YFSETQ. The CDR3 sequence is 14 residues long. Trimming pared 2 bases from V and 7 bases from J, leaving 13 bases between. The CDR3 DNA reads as TGCGCCAGCAGCTTACAGGGTCTTGGTAATGAGCAGTTCTTC. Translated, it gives CASSLQGLGNEQFF.

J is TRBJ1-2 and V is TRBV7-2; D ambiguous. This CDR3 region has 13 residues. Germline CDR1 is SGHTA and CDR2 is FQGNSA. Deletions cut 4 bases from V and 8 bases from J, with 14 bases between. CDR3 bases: TGTGCCAGCAGCTCGCTTGGACCCGGCGGCTACACCTTC. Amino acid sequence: CASSSLGPGGYTF.

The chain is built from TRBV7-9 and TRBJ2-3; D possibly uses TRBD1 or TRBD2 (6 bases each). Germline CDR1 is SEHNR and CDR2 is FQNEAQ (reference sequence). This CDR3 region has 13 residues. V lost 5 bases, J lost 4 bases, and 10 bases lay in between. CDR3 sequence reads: CASSPRGADTQYF. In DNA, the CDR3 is TGTGCCAGCAGCCCTAGGGGGGCAGATACGCAGTATTTT. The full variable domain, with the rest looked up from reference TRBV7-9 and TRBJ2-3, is DTGVSQNPRHKITKRGQNVTFRCDPISEHNRLYWYRQTLGQGPEFLTYFQNEAQLEKSRLLSDRFSAERPKGSFSTLEIQRTEQGDSAMYLCASSPRGADTQYFGPGTRLTVL.

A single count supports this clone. CDR3 in DNA: TGCGCCAGCAGTATTCCCCCCCGGTGGACATCAGCGAATAACTATGGCTACACCTTC. This translates into CASSIPPRWTSANNYGYTF. The chain recombines TRBV10-2 with TRBJ1-2; possible D gene TRBD1, 5 bases. V lost 5 bases and J lost 1, with 26 bases in between. The CDR3 is 19 amino acids. Looked up from germline, CDR1 is WSHSY and CDR2 is SAAADI.

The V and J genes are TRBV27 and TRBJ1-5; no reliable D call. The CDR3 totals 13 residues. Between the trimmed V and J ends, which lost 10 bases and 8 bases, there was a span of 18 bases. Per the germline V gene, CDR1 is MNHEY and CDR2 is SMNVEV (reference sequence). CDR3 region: CATKGKEWEPQHF. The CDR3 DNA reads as TGTGCCACCAAGGGAAAGGAATGGGAGCCCCAGCATTTT.

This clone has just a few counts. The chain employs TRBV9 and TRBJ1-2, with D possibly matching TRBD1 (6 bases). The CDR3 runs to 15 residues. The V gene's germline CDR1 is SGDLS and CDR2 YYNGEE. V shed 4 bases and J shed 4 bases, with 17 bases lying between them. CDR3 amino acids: CASSPRGAGSYGYTF. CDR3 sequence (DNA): TGTGCCAGCAGCCCAAGGGGGGCAGGGTCCTATGGCTACACCTTC.

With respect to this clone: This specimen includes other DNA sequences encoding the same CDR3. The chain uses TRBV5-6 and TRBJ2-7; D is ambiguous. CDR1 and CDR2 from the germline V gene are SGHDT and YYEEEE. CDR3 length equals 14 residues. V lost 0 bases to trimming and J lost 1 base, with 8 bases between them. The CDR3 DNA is TGTGCCAGCAGCTTGGGACCCTCGTCCTACGAGCAGTACTTC. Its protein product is CASSLGPSSYEQYF.

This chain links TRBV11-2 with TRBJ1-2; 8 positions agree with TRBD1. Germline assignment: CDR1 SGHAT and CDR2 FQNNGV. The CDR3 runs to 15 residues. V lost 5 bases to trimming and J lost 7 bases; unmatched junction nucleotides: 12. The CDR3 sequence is CASSAPRTGSFGYTF. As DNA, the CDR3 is TGTGCCAGCAGCGCTCCCCGGACAGGGAGTTTTGGCTACACCTTC.

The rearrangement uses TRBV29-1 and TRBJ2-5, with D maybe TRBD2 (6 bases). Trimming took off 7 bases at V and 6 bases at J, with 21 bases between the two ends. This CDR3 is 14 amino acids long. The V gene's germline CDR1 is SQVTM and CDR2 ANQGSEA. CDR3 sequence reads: CSACTPGEVQTQYF. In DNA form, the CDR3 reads TGCAGCGCCTGTACACCGGGAGAGGTACAGACCCAGTACTTC.

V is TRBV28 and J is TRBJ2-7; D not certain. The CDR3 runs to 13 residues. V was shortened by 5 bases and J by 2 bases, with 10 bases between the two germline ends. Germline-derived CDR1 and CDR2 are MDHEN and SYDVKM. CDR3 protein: CASSRAGTYEQYF. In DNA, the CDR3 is TGTGCCAGCAGTAGGGCAGGCACCTACGAGCAGTACTTC.

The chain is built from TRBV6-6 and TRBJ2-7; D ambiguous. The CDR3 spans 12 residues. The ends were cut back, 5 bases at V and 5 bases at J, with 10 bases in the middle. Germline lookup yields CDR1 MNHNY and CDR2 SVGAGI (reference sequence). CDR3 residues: CASSDPPNEQYF. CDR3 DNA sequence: TGTGCCAGCAGTGACCCCCCCAACGAGCAGTACTTC.

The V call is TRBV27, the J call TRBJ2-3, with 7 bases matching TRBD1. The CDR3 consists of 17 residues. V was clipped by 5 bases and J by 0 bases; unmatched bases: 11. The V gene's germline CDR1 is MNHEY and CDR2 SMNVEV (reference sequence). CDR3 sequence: CASSHPLGQTSTDTQYF. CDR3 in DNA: TGTGCCAGCAGTCACCCCCTGGGACAGACTAGCACAGATACGCAGTATTTT.

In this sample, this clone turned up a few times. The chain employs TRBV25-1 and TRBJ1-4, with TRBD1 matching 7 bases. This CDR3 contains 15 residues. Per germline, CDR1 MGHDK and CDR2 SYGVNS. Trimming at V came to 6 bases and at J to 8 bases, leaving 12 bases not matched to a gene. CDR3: CASRDADRAVEKLFF. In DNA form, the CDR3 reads TGTGCCAGCAGGGATGCTGACAGGGCGGTGGAAAAACTGTTTTTT. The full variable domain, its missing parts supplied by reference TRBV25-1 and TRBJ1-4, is EADIYQTPRYLVIGTGKKITLECSQTMGHDKMYWYQQDPGMELHLIHYSYGVNSTEKGDLSSESTVSRIRTEHFPLTLESARPSHTSQYLCASRDADRAVEKLFFGSGTQLSVL.

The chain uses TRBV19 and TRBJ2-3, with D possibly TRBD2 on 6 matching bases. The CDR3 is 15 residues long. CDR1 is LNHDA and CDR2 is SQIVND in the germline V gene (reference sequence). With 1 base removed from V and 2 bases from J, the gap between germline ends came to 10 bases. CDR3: CASSIGRRATDTQYF. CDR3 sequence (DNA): TGTGCCAGTAGTATAGGTCGGAGGGCCACAGATACGCAGTATTTT.

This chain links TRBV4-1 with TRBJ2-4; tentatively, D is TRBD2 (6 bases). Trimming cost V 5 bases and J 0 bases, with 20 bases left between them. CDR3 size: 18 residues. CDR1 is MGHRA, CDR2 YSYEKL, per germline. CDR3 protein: CASSSTGGPGRAKNIQYF. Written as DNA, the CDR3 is TGCGCCAGCAGCTCCACCGGGGGACCGGGCAGAGCCAAAAACATTCAGTACTTC.

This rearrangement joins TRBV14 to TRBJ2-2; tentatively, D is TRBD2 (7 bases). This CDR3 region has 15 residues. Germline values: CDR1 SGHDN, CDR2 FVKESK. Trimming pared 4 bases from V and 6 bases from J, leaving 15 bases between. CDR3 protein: CASSLRGGLPGELFF. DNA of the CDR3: TGTGCCAGCAGCCTCAGGGGAGGGTTGCCCGGGGAGCTGTTTTTT.

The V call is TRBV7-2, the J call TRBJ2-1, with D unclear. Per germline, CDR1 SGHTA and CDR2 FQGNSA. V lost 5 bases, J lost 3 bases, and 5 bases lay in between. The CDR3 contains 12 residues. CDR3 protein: CASSPHYNEQFF. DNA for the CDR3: TGTGCCAGCAGCCCACACTACAATGAGCAGTTCTTC.

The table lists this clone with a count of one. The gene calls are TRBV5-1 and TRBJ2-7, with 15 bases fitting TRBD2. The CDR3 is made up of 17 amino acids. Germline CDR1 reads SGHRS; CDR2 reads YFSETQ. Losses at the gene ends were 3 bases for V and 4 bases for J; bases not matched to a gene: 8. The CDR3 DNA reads TGCGCCAGCAGCTCGATGGGGACTAGCGGGGGGTATTACGAGCAGTACTTC. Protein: CASSSMGTSGGYYEQYF.

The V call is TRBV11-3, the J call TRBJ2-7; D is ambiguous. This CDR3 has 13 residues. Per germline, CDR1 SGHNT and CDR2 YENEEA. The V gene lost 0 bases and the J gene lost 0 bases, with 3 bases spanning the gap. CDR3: CASSLEVSYEQYF. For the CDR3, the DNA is TGTGCCAGCAGCTTAGAGGTCTCCTACGAGCAGTACTTC.

The CDR3 DNA reads as TGTGCCTGGACCACCGGGACTAGCGGGAGAAATGAGCAGTTCTTC. Translated, it gives CAWTTGTSGRNEQFF. The V and J genes are TRBV30 and TRBJ2-1; TRBD2 aligns across 14 bases. V dropped 4 bases and J dropped 7; count of bases not matched to a gene: 6. This CDR3 has 15 residues. Germline CDR1 and CDR2: GTSNPN and SVGIG (reference sequence).

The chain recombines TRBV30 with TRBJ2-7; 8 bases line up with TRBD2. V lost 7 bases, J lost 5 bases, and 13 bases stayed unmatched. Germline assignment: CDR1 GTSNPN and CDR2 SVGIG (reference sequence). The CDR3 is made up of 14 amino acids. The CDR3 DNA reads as TGTGCCTCCGAGAGAGCGGGAGAAACCCACGAGCAGTACTTC. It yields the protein CASERAGETHEQYF.

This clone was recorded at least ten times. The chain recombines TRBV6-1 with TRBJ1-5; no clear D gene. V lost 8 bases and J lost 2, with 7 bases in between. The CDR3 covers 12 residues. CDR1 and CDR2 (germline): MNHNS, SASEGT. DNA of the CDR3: TGTGCCAGCCAGGCTGGCAATCAGCCCCAGCATTTT. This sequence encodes CASQAGNQPQHF.

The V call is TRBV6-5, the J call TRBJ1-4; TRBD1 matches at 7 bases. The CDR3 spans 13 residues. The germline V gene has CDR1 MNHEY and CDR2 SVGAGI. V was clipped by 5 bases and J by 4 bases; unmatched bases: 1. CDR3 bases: TGTGCCAGCAGTGGGACAGTTAATGAAAAACTGTTTTTT. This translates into CASSGTVNEKLFF.

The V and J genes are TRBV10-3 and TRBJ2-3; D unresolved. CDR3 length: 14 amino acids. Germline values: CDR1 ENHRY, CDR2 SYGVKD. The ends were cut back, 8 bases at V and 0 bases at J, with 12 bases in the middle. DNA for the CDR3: TGTGCCATCTCCCCGGGCGGAAGCACAGATACGCAGTATTTT. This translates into CAISPGGSTDTQYF.

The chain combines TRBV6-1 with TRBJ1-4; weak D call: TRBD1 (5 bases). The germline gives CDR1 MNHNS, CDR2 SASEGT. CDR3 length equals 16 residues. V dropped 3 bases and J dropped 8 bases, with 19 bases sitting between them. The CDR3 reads CASSEPPRVPREKLFF. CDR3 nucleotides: TGTGCCAGCAGTGAGCCCCCCAGGGTCCCCCGGGAAAAACTGTTTTTT.